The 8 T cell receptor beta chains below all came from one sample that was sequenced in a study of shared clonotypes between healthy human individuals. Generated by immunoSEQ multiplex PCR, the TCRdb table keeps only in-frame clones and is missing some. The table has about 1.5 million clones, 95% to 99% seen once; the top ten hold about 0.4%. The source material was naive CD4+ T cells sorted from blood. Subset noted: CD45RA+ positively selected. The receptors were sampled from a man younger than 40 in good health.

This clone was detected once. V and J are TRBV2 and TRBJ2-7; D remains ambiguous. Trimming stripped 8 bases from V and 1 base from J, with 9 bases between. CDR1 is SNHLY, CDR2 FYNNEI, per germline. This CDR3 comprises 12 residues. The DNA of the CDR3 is TGTGCCAGCCTGAGCAGATCCTACGAGCAGTACTTC. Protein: CASLSRSYEQYF.

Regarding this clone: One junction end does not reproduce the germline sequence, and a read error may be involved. The CDR3: CASSISTQPNEQFF. The CDR3 bases are TGTGCCAGCAGTATATCTACCCAACCCAATGAGCAGTTCTTC. The chain links TRBV27 to TRBJ2-1; the D is unclear. The V gene's germline CDR1 is MNHEY and CDR2 SMNVEV (reference sequence). This CDR3 has 14 residues.

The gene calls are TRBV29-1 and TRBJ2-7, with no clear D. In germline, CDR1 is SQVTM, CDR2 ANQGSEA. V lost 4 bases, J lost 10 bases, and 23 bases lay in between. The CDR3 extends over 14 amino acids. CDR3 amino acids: CSVVYDTLLRGQYF. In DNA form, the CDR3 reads TGCAGCGTTGTTTACGATACGTTGCTACGAGGACAGTACTTC.

The CDR3 nucleotides read TGTGCCAGCAGTCTGGGGCAGTTCGGAGATGAGCAGTTCTTC. This codes for CASSLGQFGDEQFF. The V gene is TRBV27, the J gene TRBJ2-1; D possibly corresponds to TRBD1 (5 bases). From germline, CDR1 is MNHEY and CDR2 SMNVEV (reference sequence). The CDR3 totals 14 residues. With 5 bases removed from V and 8 bases from J, the gap between germline ends came to 16 bases.

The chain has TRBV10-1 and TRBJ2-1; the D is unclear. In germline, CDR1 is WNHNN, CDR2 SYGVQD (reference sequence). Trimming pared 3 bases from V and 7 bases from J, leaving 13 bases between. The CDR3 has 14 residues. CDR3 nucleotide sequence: TGCGCCAGCAGTGAATGGGCAGTTGGAAATGAGCAGTTCTTC. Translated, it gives CASSEWAVGNEQFF.

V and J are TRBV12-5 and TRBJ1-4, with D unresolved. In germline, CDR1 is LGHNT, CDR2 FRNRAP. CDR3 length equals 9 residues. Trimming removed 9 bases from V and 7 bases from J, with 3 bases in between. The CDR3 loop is CASGEKLFF. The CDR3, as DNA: TGTGCTAGCGGTGAAAAACTGTTTTTT.

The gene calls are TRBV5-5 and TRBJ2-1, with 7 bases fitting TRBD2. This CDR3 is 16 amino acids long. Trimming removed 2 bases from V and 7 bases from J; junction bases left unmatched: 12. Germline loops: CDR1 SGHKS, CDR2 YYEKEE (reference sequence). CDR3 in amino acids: CASSFGALASRNEQFF. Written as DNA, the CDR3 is TGTGCCAGCAGCTTCGGAGCACTAGCGAGTAGGAATGAGCAGTTCTTC.

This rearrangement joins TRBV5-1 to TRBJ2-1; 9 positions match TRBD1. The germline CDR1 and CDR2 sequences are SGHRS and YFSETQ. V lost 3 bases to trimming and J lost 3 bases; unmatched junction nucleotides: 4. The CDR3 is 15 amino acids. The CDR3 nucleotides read TGCGCCAGCAGCTCCACAGGGGGCGTCTACAATGAGCAGTTCTTC. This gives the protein CASSSTGGVYNEQFF.